The rows below give T cell receptor beta chains drawn from one sample of a study of metastatic and nonmetastatic thyroid tumors. Using MiXCR, TCRdb reanalyzed the PCR reads. The sample holds 85,000 to 100,000 clones; roughly 13% are singletons and the top ten take about 11%. The sample comprised blood. The receptors were gathered from a female donor with papillary thyroid cancer or a benign thyroid nodule (not recorded which). Some clones in this sample may be carry-over from other donors' samples. Each CDR3 is given with its conserved first and last residue. D genes are given only for firm matches. A clone size is listed for some rows: how often the clone was seen (once, few, many), or a class if it is expanded.

size,J,V,D,DNA,CDR3
.,TRBJ2-1,TRBV5-4,TRBD1,TGTGCCAGCAGCTTGATAGATGGACAGGATAATGAGCAGTTCTTC,CASSLIDGQDNEQFF
few,TRBJ2-1,TRBV6-5,TRBD2,TGTGCCAGCAGTTCGCCCCAAGCGGGAGGGCCGTGCAATGAGCAGTTCTTC,CASSSPQAGGPCNEQFF
many,TRBJ2-1,TRBV18,.,TGTGCCAGCTCACCAAAGGACGTAACCTACAATGAGCAGTTCTTC,CASSPKDVTYNEQFF
many,TRBJ1-5,TRBV20-1,TRBD1,TGCAGTGCCGCAGACGGGGGACAGGTGAATCAGCCCCAGCATTTT,CSAADGGQVNQPQHF
many,TRBJ2-3,TRBV7-2,TRBD2,TGTGCCAGCAGGGGACTACTCGGCACAGATACGCAGTATTTT,CASRGLLGTDTQYF
few,TRBJ2-5,TRBV20-1,.,TGCAGTGCTCCTGTAACAGGGGAGGGGACCCAGTACTTC,CSAPVTGEGTQYF
.,TRBJ2-7,TRBV20-1,.,TGCAGTGCACCGAGGACACCTAGCTCCTACGAGCAGTACTTC,CSAPRTPSSYEQYF
.,TRBJ1-2,TRBV6-1,.,TGTGCCAGCAGACTGTCTAGGACAACGGCTAACTATGGCTACACCTTC,CASRLSRTTANYGYTF
many,TRBJ2-7,TRBV6-2/TRBV6-3,.,TGTGCCAGCAGCCTTGGGTTGGCGGGGCAGTACTTC,CASSLGLAGQYF
.,TRBJ1-4,TRBV5-1,TRBD1,TGCGCCAGCAGCACCGGTGACAGGGACCTGGAAAAACTGGTTTTT,CASSTGDRDLEKLVF
many,TRBJ2-7,TRBV19,TRBD2,TGTGCCAGTAGTATTACTAGCGGGGCCCCCTACGAGCAGTACTTC,CASSITSGAPYEQYF
many,TRBJ2-7,TRBV19,.,TGTGCCAGTAGTATCGGACAGTTTAGCTCCTACGAGCAGTACTTC,CASSIGQFSSYEQYF
medium-sized,TRBJ1-3,TRBV20-1,.,TGCAGTGCCCCAGACAGGGGAAACACCATATATTTT,CSAPDRGNTIYF
many,TRBJ1-4,TRBV28,.,TGTGCCAGCAGTTTCGGGGGCTTTACAGAAAAACTGTTTTTT,CASSFGGFTEKLFF
.,TRBJ1-2,TRBV5-1,TRBD1,TGCGCCAGCAGCTTCACCGGGACAGGGTCGCATGGCTACACCTTC,CASSFTGTGSHGYTF
many,TRBJ1-2,TRBV19,.,TGTGCCAGTAGTCTCCTCGATGGCTATGGCTACACCTTC,CASSLLDGYGYTF
.,TRBJ2-7,TRBV11-3,TRBD2,TGTGTCAGCAGCCAGACTAGCGGTAGGGGGGAGCAGTACTTC,CVSSQTSGRGEQYF
.,TRBJ2-1,TRBV11-2,TRBD2,TGTGCCAGCAGCTTCAGACTAGCGGGCATCTACAATGAGCAGTTCTTC,CASSFRLAGIYNEQFF
.,TRBJ2-7,TRBV24-1,.,TGTGCCCACCATAGGACACGGCGGTTTGAAGAGCAGTACTTC,CAHHRTRRFEEQYF
many,TRBJ2-5,TRBV10-3,.,TGTGCCATCAGTGAGTCGTATTGGGGCAGTACACAAGAGACCCAGTACTTC,CAISESYWGSTQETQYF
many,TRBJ2-7,TRBV18,.,TGTGCCAGCTCACCACCGACAGGAACCCTCTACGAGCAGTACTTC,CASSPPTGTLYEQYF
.,TRBJ1-1,TRBV5-4,.,TGTGCCAGCAGCTTGGCCTCAGTGGCGCTGGCCACTGAAGCTTTCTTT,CASSLASVALATEAFF
many,TRBJ1-2,TRBV15,TRBD1,TGTGCCACCAGCACCCGGGACAGGGTGTTAAAGTATGGCTACACCTTC,CATSTRDRVLKYGYTF
many,TRBJ2-7,TRBV27,TRBD2,TGTGCCAGCAGTTTATGGCTAACTAGCGGGGCCTACGAGCAGTACTTC,CASSLWLTSGAYEQYF
many,TRBJ2-7,TRBV11-2,TRBD2,TGTGCCAGCAGCCTATTATCTAGCGGGAGGATCCCCTACGAGCAGTACTTC,CASSLLSSGRIPYEQYF
many,TRBJ2-7,TRBV6-2/TRBV6-3,.,TGTGCCAGCAGTTACTCGTGGGGGGAGCAGTACTTC,CASSYSWGEQYF
.,TRBJ2-2,TRBV6-5,.,TGTGCCAGCAGTTACTCATGGGCAGGGGAGCTGTTTTTT,CASSYSWAGELFF
many,TRBJ2-2,TRBV20-1,.,TGCAGTGCTAGACAGACAGGGAACACCGGGGAGCTGTTTTTT,CSARQTGNTGELFF